These T cell receptor beta chains were read from a single sample in a study of PD-1 and CTLA-4 blockade in melanoma. Clones were sequenced by immunoSEQ multiplex PCR, and TCRdb holds only the in-frame ones, with some missing. The data contain 20,000 to 25,000 clones, around 88% of them singletons. The sequences come from CD8+ T cells from peripheral blood, collected before anti-PD-1 treatment. Every receptor here comes from a human donor with melanoma. Both conserved end residues are part of each CDR3. The D gene is left open where the match is weak. A row's size may be missing; if present it is once, few, many or a size class.

TRBV6-2/TRBV6-3	.	TRBJ1-1	.	CASSYLATTEAFF	TGTGCCAGCAGTTACCTTGCGACGACTGAAGCTTTCTTT
TRBV30	.	TRBJ1-2	once	CAWRGQLNYGYTF	TGTGCCTGGAGAGGACAGCTTAACTATGGCTACACCTTC
TRBV6-4	.	TRBJ1-1	once	CASSEGPGPGPHQRAFF	TGTGCCAGCAGTGAGGGACCGGGCCCAGGACCCCACCAAAGAGCTTTCTTT
TRBV7-9	TRBD1	TRBJ2-7	.	CASSVGQGGYEQYF	TGTGCCAGCAGCGTAGGACAGGGGGGATACGAGCAGTACTTC
TRBV7-9	.	TRBJ1-6	.	CASSLGPPGDSLNSPLHF	TGTGCCAGCAGCTTAGGTCCCCCGGGGGACTCATTAAATTCACCCCTCCACTTT
TRBV9	.	TRBJ1-3	.	CASSVGGISGNTIYF	TGTGCCAGCAGCGTAGGAGGGATCTCTGGAAACACCATATATTTT
TRBV27	.	TRBJ2-7	.	CASTATGGPYEQYF	TGTGCCAGCACCGCGACCGGGGGCCCCTACGAGCAGTACTTC
TRBV28	.	TRBJ2-7	.	CASRTNWDSYEQYF	TGTGCCAGCAGGACCAACTGGGACTCCTACGAGCAGTACTTC
TRBV4-2	TRBD2	TRBJ2-5	.	CASSERGGQETQYF	TGTGCCAGCAGCGAGCGGGGGGGCCAAGAGACCCAGTACTTC
TRBV29-1	TRBD1	TRBJ2-7	.	CSVVTGMNEQYF	TGCAGCGTTGTGACAGGGATGAACGAGCAGTACTTC
TRBV5-6	TRBD1	TRBJ2-5	.	CASSPTGQETQYF	TGTGCCAGCAGTCCGACAGGGCAAGAGACCCAGTACTTC
TRBV6-5	.	TRBJ2-1	few	CASSFQGVSYNEQFF	TGTGCCAGCAGTTTCCAGGGCGTCTCCTACAATGAGCAGTTCTTC
TRBV7-9	.	TRBJ1-1	.	CASSFLSSQAFF	TGTGCCAGCAGCTTCCTCTCTTCTCAGGCTTTCTTT
TRBV7-9	TRBD1	TRBJ1-2	few	CASSGGHGYTF	TGTGCCAGCTCAGGGGGCCATGGCTACACCTTC
TRBV6-1	TRBD2	TRBJ2-1	.	CASSERVLAGGHSYNEQFF	TGTGCCAGCAGTGAACGGGTACTAGCGGGGGGCCACTCCTACAATGAGCAGTTCTTC
TRBV7-9	.	TRBJ1-3	.	CASSPNHGSSGNTIYF	TGTGCCAGCAGCCCGAACCACGGGAGCTCTGGAAACACCATATATTTT
TRBV29-1	TRBD1	TRBJ2-7	.	CSVVGGGYEQYF	TGCAGCGTTGTAGGGGGCGGTTACGAGCAGTACTTC
TRBV7-9	.	TRBJ2-7	.	CASSSAQGSGNEQYF	TGTGCCAGCAGCTCTGCCCAGGGGAGCGGCAACGAGCAGTACTTC
TRBV10-3	.	TRBJ1-5	.	CAISEVGREKGMVNQPQHF	TGTGCCATCAGTGAGGTCGGCAGGGAAAAAGGGATGGTCAATCAGCCCCAGCATTTT
TRBV7-9	TRBD1	TRBJ1-2	.	CASSSTRTGAYGYTF	TGTGCCAGCAGCTCTACGCGGACAGGGGCCTATGGCTACACCTTC
TRBV28	.	TRBJ1-5	.	CASGEGVTSNQPQHF	TGTGCCAGCGGGGAAGGGGTAACTAGCAATCAGCCCCAGCATTTT
TRBV29-1	.	TRBJ2-2	.	CSVGTANTGELFF	TGCAGCGTTGGAACCGCCAACACCGGGGAGCTGTTTTTT
TRBV7-3	.	TRBJ2-3	.	CASLAGASSTDTQYF	TGTGCCAGCTTGGCGGGGGCTTCTAGCACAGATACGCAGTATTTT
TRBV2	.	TRBJ1-1	once	CASNEGSYTEAFF	TGTGCCAGCAATGAGGGAAGTTACACTGAAGCTTTCTTT
TRBV6-5	.	TRBJ2-7	.	CASSPGHYEQYF	TGTGCCAGCAGTCCGGGACATTACGAGCAGTACTTC
TRBV1	.	TRBJ2-1	few	CTSSQDPALSYNEQFF	TGCACCAGCAGCCAAGATCCCGCCCTCTCCTACAATGAGCAGTTCTTC
TRBV7-6	TRBD1	TRBJ1-1	.	CASSPGATTGEAEAFF	TGTGCCAGCAGCCCAGGGGCCACGACAGGGGAGGCTGAAGCTTTCTTT
TRBV5-1	TRBD1	TRBJ1-1	.	CASSSGTALNTEAFF	TGCGCCAGCAGCTCGGGGACAGCGTTGAACACTGAAGCTTTCTTT
TRBV28	.	TRBJ1-1	.	CASSPYDGNTEAFF	TGTGCCAGCAGTCCCTACGACGGGAACACTGAAGCTTTCTTT